The clone carrying this T cell receptor (beta chain) was recorded only once. This entry comes from a study of blood T cell repertoires in COVID-19. V lost 3 bases and J lost 7, with 6 bases in between. Germline-derived CDR1 and CDR2 are MDHEN and SYDVKM. This CDR3 is built from 11 residues. The method was immunoSEQ multiplex PCR; TCRdb's version includes in-frame clones alone and lacks a portion of them. The top ten hold roughly 3% of the sample, which has about 88,000 clones, about 88% seen once. Sequencing was performed on peripheral blood. The TCR comes from a woman over 75 with acute or convalescent COVID-19. V and J are TRBV28 and TRBJ1-1; D is unclear. The CDR3 loop reads CASSLANEAFF. CDR3 nucleotides: TGTGCCAGCAGTTTGGCAAATGAAGCTTTCTTT.